The 17 T cell receptor beta chains below all came from one sample that was sequenced in a study of blood T cell repertoires in COVID-19. This table comes from immunoSEQ multiplex PCR, and its TCRdb copy is limited to in-frame clones, with some not included. The table records approximately 190,000 clones, roughly 84% of them present only once. Input material: PBMCs or T cells enriched from blood (not recorded which). The receptors here all came from a woman younger than 45 who had been exposed to COVID-19.

This clone was counted a single time. The chain links TRBV6-2 or TRBV6-3 to TRBJ1-6; unclear D gene. With 6 bases removed from V and 14 bases from J, the gap between germline ends came to 11 bases. This CDR3 has 11 residues. CDR1 and CDR2 from the germline V gene are MNHEY and SVGEGT. CDR3 sequence: CASSLGSALHF. Written as DNA, the CDR3 is TGTGCCAGCAGCCTCGGTTCGGCCCTCCACTTT.

This clone came up once. V usage is TRBV5-8 and J usage is TRBJ1-2; 7 bases fit TRBD1. Germline V CDR1 and CDR2: SGHTS, YDEGEE. The V gene end was trimmed by 2 bases and the J gene end by 5 bases; junction bases not matched to a gene: 0. This CDR3 is 12 amino acids long. In DNA, the CDR3 is TGTGCCAGCAGCTTACAGGGGTATGGCTACACCTTC. Its translation is CASSLQGYGYTF.

The CDR3 DNA is TGTGCCAGCAGATCCGGGACAGGGGGCAACTATGGCTACACCTTC. It encodes CASRSGTGGNYGYTF. J is TRBJ1-2 and V is TRBV6-6; 12 bases match TRBD1. Germline CDR1 reads MNHNY; CDR2 reads SVGAGI (reference sequence). The ends lost 6 bases at V and 2 bases at J; junction bases unmatched: 4. The CDR3 spans 15 residues.

The gene calls are TRBV5-5 and TRBJ1-5; TRBD1 matches at 7 bases. V was clipped by 3 bases and J by 0 bases; unmatched bases: 12. Germline V gene lookup returns CDR1 SGHKS and CDR2 YYEKEE (reference sequence). This CDR3 spans 18 amino acids. CDR3 sequence reads: CASSSGQLRADSNQPQHF. CDR3 DNA sequence: TGTGCCAGCAGCTCGGGACAGTTAAGGGCGGATAGCAATCAGCCCCAGCATTTT.

The chain combines TRBV5-1 with TRBJ2-1; TRBD1 matches at 9 bases. The CDR3 runs to 14 residues. Trimming cost V 0 bases and J 9 bases; bases outside gene matches: 4. Per germline, CDR1 SGHRS and CDR2 YFSETQ. The CDR3 coding sequence is TGCGCCAGCAGCTTGGGACAGGGGGTGACTGAGCAGTTCTTC. It specifies CASSLGQGVTEQFF.

This clone has only a few counts. The chain uses TRBV2 and TRBJ1-2; no clear D gene. Germline CDR1 SNHLY, CDR2 FYNNEI. With 5 bases removed from V and 7 bases from J, the gap between germline ends came to 17 bases. The CDR3 is 14 residues long. CDR3 DNA: TGTGCCAGCAGTCCACCTGACAAGGGAGGTGGCTACACCTTC. Translated: CASSPPDKGGGYTF. Complete variable domain (other parts from reference TRBV2 and TRBJ1-2): EPEVTQTPSHQVTQMGQEVILRCVPISNHLYFYWYRQILGQKVEFLVSFYNNEISEKSEIFDDQFSVERPDGSNFTLKIRSTKLEDSAMYFCASSPPDKGGGYTFGSGTRLTVV.

Many counts were recorded for this clone. The chain carries TRBV7-9 and TRBJ1-3; 9 bases match TRBD1. V shed 8 bases, J shed 6 bases, and the junction held 8 bases outside the gene matches. From germline, CDR1 is SEHNR and CDR2 FQNEAQ (reference sequence). There are 14 residues in the CDR3. The CDR3 protein is CASGGQGGENTIYF. The CDR3 nucleotides are TGTGCCAGCGGGGGACAGGGAGGGGAAAACACCATATATTTT.

V and J are TRBV7-2 and TRBJ1-2; D unresolved. From germline, CDR1 is SGHTA and CDR2 FQGNSA. The CDR3 length is 15 residues. V lost 2 bases and J lost 2, with 12 bases in between. The CDR3 DNA follows: TGTGCCAGCAGCTTACCCAATCTTAGAAACTATGGCTACACCTTC. Protein sequence: CASSLPNLRNYGYTF.

The chain combines TRBV6-1 with TRBJ2-2; 7 bases line up with TRBD1. Germline V CDR1 and CDR2: MNHNS, SASEGT. The J segment lost 3 bases and the V segment lost 2 bases, leaving 6 bases of the junction unmatched. The CDR3 is 16 amino acids. CDR3 region: CASSEFRQGYTGELFF. The CDR3 DNA reads TGTGCCAGCAGTGAATTCCGACAGGGTTACACCGGGGAGCTGTTTTTT.

This sequence joins TRBV19 and TRBJ2-2, with 9 bases that match TRBD1. J was trimmed by 3 bases and V by 6 bases; bases with no gene match: 8. The length of the CDR3 is 16 residues. Germline CDR1 is LNHDA and CDR2 is SQIVND (reference sequence). The CDR3 DNA sequence: TGTGCCAGTAGCACACAGGGGGCGCGGGACACCGGGGAGCTGTTTTTT. Residues: CASSTQGARDTGELFF.

V gene TRBV2 combines with J gene TRBJ2-1; 16 nucleotides line up with TRBD2. V lost 6 bases to trimming and J lost 5 bases; unmatched junction nucleotides: 10. From germline, CDR1 is SNHLY and CDR2 FYNNEI. The CDR3 runs to 18 residues. In DNA form, the CDR3 reads TGTGCCAGCAGAAATCAGGGACTAGCGGGGGGGCCCCACAATGAGCAGTTCTTC. Amino acid sequence: CASRNQGLAGGPHNEQFF.

This clone came up a few times. The V call is TRBV29-1, the J call TRBJ2-2, with 8 bases matching TRBD1. V shed 8 bases and J 4 bases; nucleotides not matched to a gene: 6. The CDR3 is 13 amino acids. Germline V lookup: CDR1 SQVTM, CDR2 ANQGSEA. The CDR3 sequence: CSSSTGGTGELFF. CDR3 DNA: TGCAGCTCCAGCACAGGGGGCACCGGGGAGCTGTTTTTT.

This chain connects TRBV11-2 to TRBJ2-2, with 11 nucleotides matching TRBD2. From germline, CDR1 is SGHAT and CDR2 FQNNGV. The CDR3 consists of 16 residues. The CDR3 loop reads CVTGTSGLPGTGELFF. The CDR3 nucleotides read TGTGTCACCGGGACTAGCGGCTTGCCGGGGACCGGGGAGCTGTTTTTT.

This clone has only a few counts. The chain couples TRBV6-5 to TRBJ2-7; maybe TRBD1 (6 bases). The V end lost 2 bases, the J end lost 7 bases, and 15 bases lay between the germline ends. Germline assignment: CDR1 MNHEY and CDR2 SVGAGI. The CDR3 runs to 14 residues. CDR3 sequence: CASSYVRGSGEQYF. In DNA, the CDR3 is TGTGCCAGCAGTTACGTAAGGGGGTCGGGGGAGCAGTACTTC.

The chain couples TRBV4-1 to TRBJ2-7, with D perhaps TRBD2 (6 bases). This CDR3 contains 16 residues. Looked up from germline, CDR1 is MGHRA and CDR2 is YSYEKL. Trimming pared 5 bases from V and 0 bases from J, leaving 17 bases between. The CDR3 is CASSARGTAASYEQYF. The CDR3 coding sequence is TGCGCCAGCAGCGCTCGGGGGACGGCCGCCTCCTACGAGCAGTACTTC.

This sequence joins TRBV4-1 and TRBJ2-7; 7 bases fit TRBD1. Germline V lookup: CDR1 MGHRA, CDR2 YSYEKL. There are 13 residues in the CDR3. The ends lost 3 bases at V and 3 bases at J; junction bases unmatched: 2. CDR3 in DNA: TGCGCCAGCAGCCAGGGACAGTACTACGAGCAGTACTTC. Its translation: CASSQGQYYEQYF.

This sequence joins TRBV5-1 and TRBJ2-7, with 14 bases lining up with TRBD2. The trim removed 4 bases at V and 6 bases at J, leaving 6 bases unmatched. This CDR3 has 15 amino acids. Germline assignment: CDR1 SGHRS and CDR2 YFSETQ. CDR3 coding DNA: TGCGCCAGCAGCCTGGGGACTAGCGGGGGATTCGAGCAGTACTTC. This encodes CASSLGTSGGFEQYF.